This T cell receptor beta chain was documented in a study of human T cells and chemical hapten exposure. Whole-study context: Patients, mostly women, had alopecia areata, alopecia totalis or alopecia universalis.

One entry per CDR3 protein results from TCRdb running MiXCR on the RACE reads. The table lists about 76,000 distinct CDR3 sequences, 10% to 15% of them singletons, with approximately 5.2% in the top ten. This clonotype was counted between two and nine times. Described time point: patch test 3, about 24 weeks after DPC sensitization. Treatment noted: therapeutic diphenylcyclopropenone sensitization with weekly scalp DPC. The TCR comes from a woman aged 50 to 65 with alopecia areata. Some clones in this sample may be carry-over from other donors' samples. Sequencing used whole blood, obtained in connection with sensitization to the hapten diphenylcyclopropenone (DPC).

CDR3: CASSPHQREGLDTGELFF. The CDR3 DNA is TGTGCCTCAAGCCCTCACCAGCGGGAGGGCCTTGACACCGGGGAGCTGTTTTTT. This chain links TRBV14 with TRBJ2-2; 10 bases fit TRBD2. There are 18 residues in the CDR3. The junction had 18 bases not matched to a gene; V was cut back by 11 bases and J by 3 bases. Germline CDR1 SGHDN, CDR2 FVKESK.